This TCR beta chain appears in the sequencing data of a study of coeliac disease. The V segment lost 3 bases and the J segment 6 bases; nucleotides outside the gene matches: 8. This CDR3 is built from 15 residues. From germline, CDR1 is MGHRA and CDR2 YSYEKL. This clone qualifies as large. Its antigen is currently unknown. Study-wide points: Control samples showed higher TRB and TRG clonality than intraepithelial and lamina propria samples in active celiac disease.

Profiled with immunoSEQ multiplex PCR; TCRdb holds only in-frame clones, not every one. The sample contains 3,500 to 5,500 clones, approximately 63% of which appear only once. The chain carries TRBV4-1 and TRBJ2-7; 10 bases match TRBD2. Specimen: intraepithelial lymphocytes from the gut. This receptor was obtained from a man between 65 and 80 years old with active celiac disease. The CDR3 DNA reads TGCGCCAGCAGCCACTCCGGGACTAGCGTTTCCGAGCAGTACTTC. Its translation: CASSHSGTSVSEQYF.